Here is one T cell receptor (beta chain) with its context. Its antigen remains unidentified. This sample was included in a study of TIL therapy for anti-PD-1-resistant metastatic lung cancer. Study background: Patients had a median age of 54 years (range roughly 38-75). Median tumor mutation burden was 1.5 mutations per megabase.

Study-wide results and limits: The baseline peripheral repertoire was partially replaced by infused TIL clonotypes that later decayed.

Sequencing used immunoSEQ v3. TCRdb's copy holds only in-frame clones and misses some; the assay was immunoSEQ multiplex PCR. The sample contains about 59,000 clones, around 79% of which appear only once. This sample's time point: pre-treatment sample, taken before nivolumab and TIL therapy. This CDR3 region has 16 residues. The germline V gene has CDR1 SGHVS and CDR2 FNYEAQ. J gave up 8 bases and V 5 bases, and 9 bases lay outside the gene matches. This TCR derives from a person between 30 and 79 years old with non-small cell lung cancer. This chain connects TRBV7-6 to TRBJ2-1; 13 bases match TRBD2. The source was blood, collected at baseline. The CDR3 region has the DNA TGTGCCAGCAGCACTGGGACTAGCGGGAACTCGGATGAGCAGTTCTTC. Its protein product is CASSTGTSGNSDEQFF.